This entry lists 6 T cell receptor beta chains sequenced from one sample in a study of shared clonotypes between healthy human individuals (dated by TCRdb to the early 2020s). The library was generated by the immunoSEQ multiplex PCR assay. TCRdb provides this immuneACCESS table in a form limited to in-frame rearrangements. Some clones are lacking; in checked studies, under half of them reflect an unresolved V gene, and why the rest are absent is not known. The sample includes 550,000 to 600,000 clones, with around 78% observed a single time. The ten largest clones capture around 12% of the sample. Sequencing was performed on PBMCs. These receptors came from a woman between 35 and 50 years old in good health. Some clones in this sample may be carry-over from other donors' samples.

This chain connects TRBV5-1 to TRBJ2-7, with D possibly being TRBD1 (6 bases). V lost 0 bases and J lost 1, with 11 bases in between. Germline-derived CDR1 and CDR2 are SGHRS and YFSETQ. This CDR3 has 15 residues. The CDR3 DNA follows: TGCGCCAGCAGCTTGGACAGGGTGTCGTCCTACGAGCAGTACTTC. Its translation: CASSLDRVSSYEQYF.

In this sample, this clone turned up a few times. The CDR3 here is CASSRDRDHEQFF. The CDR3 nucleotides read TGTGCCAGCAGCCGAGACAGGGACCATGAGCAGTTCTTC. This chain joins TRBV2 and TRBJ2-1; 7 bases agree with TRBD1. This CDR3 is 13 amino acids long. Germline V gene lookup returns CDR1 SNHLY and CDR2 FYNNEI. Trimming at V came to 6 bases and at J to 8 bases, leaving 7 bases not matched to a gene.

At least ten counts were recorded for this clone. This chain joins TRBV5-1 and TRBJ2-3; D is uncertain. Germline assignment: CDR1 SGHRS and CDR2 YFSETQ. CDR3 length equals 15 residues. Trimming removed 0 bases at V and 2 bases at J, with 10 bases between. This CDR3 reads CASSLDPNPTDTQYF. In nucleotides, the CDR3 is TGCGCCAGCAGCTTGGACCCCAACCCCACAGATACGCAGTATTTT.

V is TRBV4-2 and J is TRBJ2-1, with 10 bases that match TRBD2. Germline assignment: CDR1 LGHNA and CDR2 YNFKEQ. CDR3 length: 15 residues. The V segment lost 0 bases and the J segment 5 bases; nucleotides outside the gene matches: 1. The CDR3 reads CASSQELAGDNEQFF. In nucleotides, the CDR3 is TGTGCCAGCAGCCAAGAGCTAGCGGGGGACAATGAGCAGTTCTTC.

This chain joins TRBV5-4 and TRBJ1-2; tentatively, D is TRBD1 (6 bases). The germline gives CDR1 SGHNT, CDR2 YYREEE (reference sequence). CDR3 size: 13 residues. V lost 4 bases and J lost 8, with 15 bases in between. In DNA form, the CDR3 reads TGTGCCAGCAGCCCCCGGGGGCTGGGCGGCTACACCTTC. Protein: CASSPRGLGGYTF.

For the CDR3, the DNA is TGTGCCAGCAGCTTGGTTGGTCGGCCGACGAACACTGAAGCTTTCTTT. Encoded protein: CASSLVGRPTNTEAFF. The V and J genes are TRBV5-5 and TRBJ1-1; no reliable D call. The CDR3 is 16 amino acids. Trimming removed 0 bases at V and 1 base at J, with 13 bases between. The germline V gene has CDR1 SGHKS and CDR2 YYEKEE (reference sequence).